These 9 T cell receptor beta chains share one sample of origin, sequenced in a study of neurological immune-mediated disorders. TCRdb re-derived calls from the 5' RACE reads in MiXCR, one entry per CDR3 protein. This sample has tens of thousands of distinct CDR3 sequences, with 3.5% to 4.5% found just once. Specimen: PBMCs. These receptor sequences come from a woman between 50 and 59 years old with multiple sclerosis.

This clonotype was seen ten or more times. This chain joins TRBV20-1 and TRBJ2-7; TRBD2 is a possible D gene (5 bases). The CDR3 is 14 residues long. Trimming removed 4 bases at V and 5 bases at J, with 18 bases between. Germline-derived CDR1 and CDR2 are DFQATT and SNEGSKA (reference sequence). The chain's CDR3 is CSANGGGSQNEQYF. In DNA form, the CDR3 reads TGCAGTGCTAACGGCGGAGGCTCCCAAAACGAGCAGTACTTC.

Points on this clonotype: A read error may be the cause here, since a much bigger clone is one base away. The chain links TRBV5-1 to TRBJ2-5; the match to TRBD2 covers 8 bases. The germline V gene has CDR1 SGHRS and CDR2 YFSETQ. V gave up 4 bases and J gave up 4 bases; unmatched junction bases: 12. The CDR3 sequence is 16 residues long. The CDR3 region has the DNA TGCGCCAGCAGCCCTTCAAGCGGGAGAGGTGGAGAGACCCAGTACTTC. Translating gives CASSPSSGRGGETQYF.

This clonotype was observed many times. The rearrangement joins TRBV2 to TRBJ2-2; 8 nucleotides align to TRBD1. J lost 5 bases, V lost 6 bases, and 8 bases had no gene match. Germline V gene lookup returns CDR1 SNHLY and CDR2 FYNNEI. The CDR3 is 15 amino acids. The CDR3 protein is CASRGRGRRTGELFF. CDR3 nucleotides: TGTGCCAGCAGGGGCAGGGGGCGAAGGACCGGGGAGCTGTTTTTT.

Here the CDR3 DNA reads TGTGCCTGGAGGGCCGGGACACGAGCTTATGGCTACACCTTC. Translating gives CAWRAGTRAYGYTF. The chain has TRBV30 and TRBJ1-2, with a possible D match to TRBD1 (6 bases). V dropped 3 bases and J dropped 5 bases, with 16 bases sitting between them. Germline V gene sequence: CDR1 GTSNPN, CDR2 SVGIG (reference sequence). This CDR3 region has 14 residues.

This clonotype was seen ten or more times. A read error may produce the germline difference seen at one junction end. This chain connects TRBV5-1 to TRBJ1-5; D is unclear. The germline CDR1 and CDR2 sequences are SGHRS and YFSETQ. The CDR3 is 14 amino acids. CDR3 nucleotides: TGCGCCAGCAGCCCTACAGATAGCAATCAGCCCCAGAATTTT. Its protein is CASSPTDSNQPQNF.

This clonotype was counted at least ten times. The rearrangement uses TRBV4-3 and TRBJ1-1; 7 bases fit TRBD1. Germline V gene data show CDR1 as LGHNA and CDR2 as YSLEER. The CDR3 length is 14 residues. Trimming removed 1 base from V and 4 bases from J; junction bases left unmatched: 3. CDR3 in DNA: TGCGCCAGCAGCCAAGGACAGGGTATCACTGAAGCTTTCTTT. This codes for CASSQGQGITEAFF.

Many counts were recorded for this clonotype. This chain connects TRBV20-1 to TRBJ1-5; 8 bases agree with TRBD1. There are 15 residues in the CDR3. V trimming: 4 bases; J trimming: 1 base; junction bases outside the gene matches: 6. Germline-derived CDR1 and CDR2 are DFQATT and SNEGSKA (reference sequence). CDR3: CSATGGHRSNQPQHF. The DNA of the CDR3 is TGCAGTGCTACAGGGGGCCACAGGAGCAATCAGCCCCAGCATTTT.

This clonotype was counted between two and nine times. This rearrangement joins TRBV20-1 to TRBJ2-5; D is perhaps TRBD2 (5 bases). CDR3 size: 16 residues. Germline V CDR1 and CDR2: DFQATT, SNEGSKA (reference sequence). Trimming cost V 4 bases and J 4 bases, with 22 bases left between them. Here the CDR3 reads CSATTFRMVAGETQYF. CDR3 in DNA: TGCAGTGCTACGACCTTCAGGATGGTGGCGGGAGAGACCCAGTACTTC.

This clonotype was seen repeatedly, ten times or more. The chain recombines TRBV5-1 with TRBJ2-1; 9 nucleotides agree with TRBD1. This CDR3 has 16 residues. The J segment lost 6 bases and the V segment lost 4 bases, leaving 11 bases of the junction unmatched. Per germline, CDR1 SGHRS and CDR2 YFSETQ. The CDR3 is CASSQGGQGRTNEQFF. The CDR3 nucleotides read TGCGCCAGCAGCCAGGGAGGACAGGGGAGAACCAATGAGCAGTTCTTC.